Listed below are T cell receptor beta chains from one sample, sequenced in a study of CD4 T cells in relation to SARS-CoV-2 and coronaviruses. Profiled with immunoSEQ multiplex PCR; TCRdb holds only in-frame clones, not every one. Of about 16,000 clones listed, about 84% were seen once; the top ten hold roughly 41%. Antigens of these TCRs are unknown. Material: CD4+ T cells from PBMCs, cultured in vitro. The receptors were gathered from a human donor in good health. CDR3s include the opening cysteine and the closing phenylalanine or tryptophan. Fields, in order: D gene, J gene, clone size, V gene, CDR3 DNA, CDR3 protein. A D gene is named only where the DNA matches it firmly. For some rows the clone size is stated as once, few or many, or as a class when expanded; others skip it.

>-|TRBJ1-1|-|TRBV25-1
TGTGCCAGCAGTGACCGTACAGGGATTGATGAAGCTTTCTTT
CASSDRTGIDEAFF
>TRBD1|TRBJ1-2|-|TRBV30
TGTGCCTGGAGTGTAACCCAGGGGGCAGGCTATGGCTACACCTTC
CAWSVTQGAGYGYTF
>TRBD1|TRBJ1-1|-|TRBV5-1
TGCGCCAGCAGCTCGCGGGTCGACAGGGGAGGTGAAGCTTTCTTT
CASSSRVDRGGEAFF
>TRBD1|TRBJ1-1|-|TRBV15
TGTGCCACCAGCAGGGGACAGTTGGATGAAGCTTTCTTT
CATSRGQLDEAFF
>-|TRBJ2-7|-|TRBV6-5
TGTGCCAGCAGAGCCACAGGGTCTCCGAACGAGCAGTACTTC
CASRATGSPNEQYF
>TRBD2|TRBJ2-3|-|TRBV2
TGTGCCAGCAGTGGGGGGACTAGCGGGAGATCAGATACGCAGTATTTT
CASSGGTSGRSDTQYF
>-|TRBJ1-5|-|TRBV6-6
TGTGCCAGCAGTTCGGTTCAGGGGTTTCAGCCCCAGCATTTT
CASSSVQGFQPQHF
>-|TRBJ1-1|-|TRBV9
TGTGCCAGCAGCGCAGAGCGGGTGGTGAACACTGAAGCTTTCTTT
CASSAERVVNTEAFF
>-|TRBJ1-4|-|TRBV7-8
TGTGCCAGCAGCCCTGGACAGAGAGGCGAAAAACTGTTTTTT
CASSPGQRGEKLFF
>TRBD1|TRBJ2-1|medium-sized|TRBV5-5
TGTGCCAGCACCCGGACAGGGGGAAGTTATGAGCAGTTCTTC
CASTRTGGSYEQFF
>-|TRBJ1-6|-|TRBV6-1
TGTGCCAGCAGTGAGGGTAGGACAGCCTTCTCCTATAATTCACCCCTCCACTTT
CASSEGRTAFSYNSPLHF
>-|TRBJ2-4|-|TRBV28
TGTGCCAGCATCCCCCCGGCAGGAAGGATCGCAAACATTCAGTACTTC
CASIPPAGRIANIQYF
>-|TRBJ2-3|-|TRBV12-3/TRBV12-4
TGTGCCAGCATGCGAAGCACAGATACGCAGTATTTT
CASMRSTDTQYF
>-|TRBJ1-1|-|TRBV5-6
TGTGCCAGCAGCGTGACAGGTGAAGCTTTCTTT
CASSVTGEAFF